The entry below describes one TCR beta chain. Which antigen it targets is not known. Base qualities are missing; no much larger clone stands one base away. V is cut by 5 bases and J by 0 bases, and the space between the germline ends is 8 bases. For CDR1 and CDR2, the germline V gene (reference sequence) lists LNHDA and SQIVND. The CDR3 runs 14 amino acids, cysteine and phenylalanine included. Only CDR3 DNA is held: 42 bases, read in frame from base 1. Libraries were made using the immunoSEQ multiplex PCR assay. In TCRdb, the immuneACCESS table is reduced to in-frame sequences with V and J assigned. These tables do not hold every clone; where another copy was compared, an unresolved V gene accounts for under half, and the others remain unexplained. Across this sample there are hundreds of thousands of clones, with roughly 80% seen only once. Of the sample, roughly 14% falls within the top ten clones.

This record comes from a study of control samples from healthy donors and cancer patients (TCRdb year 2020). Recombination joined TRBV19 with TRBJ1-5; a tentative D call is TRBD1 (5 bases match). The receptor was isolated from a woman aged 60-75 years with lung cancer. Specimen: PBMCs. The DNA is as follows: TGTGCCAGTAGTTTTGGGGGTAGCAATCAGCCCCAGCATTTT. Its translation is CASSFGGSNQPQHF.